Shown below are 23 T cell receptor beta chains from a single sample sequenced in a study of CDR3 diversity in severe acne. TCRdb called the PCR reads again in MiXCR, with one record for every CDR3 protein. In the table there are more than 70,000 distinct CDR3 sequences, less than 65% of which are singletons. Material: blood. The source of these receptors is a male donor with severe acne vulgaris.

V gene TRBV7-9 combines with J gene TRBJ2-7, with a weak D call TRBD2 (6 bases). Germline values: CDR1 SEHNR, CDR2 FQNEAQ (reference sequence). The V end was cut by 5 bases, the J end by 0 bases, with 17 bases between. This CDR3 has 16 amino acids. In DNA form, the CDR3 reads TGTGCCAGCAGCGCCCCAGCGGGCAGTCTCTCCTACGAGCAGTACTTC. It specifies CASSAPAGSLSYEQYF.

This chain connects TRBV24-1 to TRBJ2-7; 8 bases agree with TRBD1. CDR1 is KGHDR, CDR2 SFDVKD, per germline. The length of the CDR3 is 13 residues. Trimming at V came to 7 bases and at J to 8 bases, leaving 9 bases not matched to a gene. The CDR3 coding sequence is TGTGCCACCAGCAATCTCGGACAGGGTAAGCAGTACTTC. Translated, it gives CATSNLGQGKQYF.

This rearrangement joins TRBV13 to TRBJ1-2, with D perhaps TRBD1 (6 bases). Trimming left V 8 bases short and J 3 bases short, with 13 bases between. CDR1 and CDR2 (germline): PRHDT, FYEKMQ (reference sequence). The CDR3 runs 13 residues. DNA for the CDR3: TGTGCCAGCCGACTACAGGGATACTATGGCTACACCTTC. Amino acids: CASRLQGYYGYTF.

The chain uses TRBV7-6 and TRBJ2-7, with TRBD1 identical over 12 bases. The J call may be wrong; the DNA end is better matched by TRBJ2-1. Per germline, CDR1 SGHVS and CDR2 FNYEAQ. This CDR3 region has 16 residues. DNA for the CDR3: TGTGCCAGCAGCTCCGGGACAGGGGGCTTTGACAATGAGCAGTTCTTC. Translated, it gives CASSSGTGGFDNEQFF.

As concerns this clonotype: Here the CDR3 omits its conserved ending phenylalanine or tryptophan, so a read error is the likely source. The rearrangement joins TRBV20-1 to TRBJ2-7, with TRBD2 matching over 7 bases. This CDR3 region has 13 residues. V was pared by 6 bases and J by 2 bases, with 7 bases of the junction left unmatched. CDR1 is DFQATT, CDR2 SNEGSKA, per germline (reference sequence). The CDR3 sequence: CSALRGGPYEQYL. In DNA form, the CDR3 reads TGCAGTGCCCTAAGGGGAGGGCCCTACGAGCAGTACCTC.

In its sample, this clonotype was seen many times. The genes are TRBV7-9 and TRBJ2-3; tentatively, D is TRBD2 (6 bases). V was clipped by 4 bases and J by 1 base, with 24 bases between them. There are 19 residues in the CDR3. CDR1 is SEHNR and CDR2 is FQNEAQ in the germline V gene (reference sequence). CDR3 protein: CASSYDLKGRRHGTDTQYF. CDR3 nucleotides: TGTGCCAGCAGCTATGACCTTAAGGGGAGGAGGCATGGCACAGATACGCAGTATTTT.

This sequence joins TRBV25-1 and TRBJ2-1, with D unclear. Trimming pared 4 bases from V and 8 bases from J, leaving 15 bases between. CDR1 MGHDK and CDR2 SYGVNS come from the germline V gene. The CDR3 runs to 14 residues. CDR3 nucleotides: TGTGCCAGCAGTGGCTCGGGCAAGGGCGATGAGCAGTTCTTC. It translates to CASSGSGKGDEQFF.

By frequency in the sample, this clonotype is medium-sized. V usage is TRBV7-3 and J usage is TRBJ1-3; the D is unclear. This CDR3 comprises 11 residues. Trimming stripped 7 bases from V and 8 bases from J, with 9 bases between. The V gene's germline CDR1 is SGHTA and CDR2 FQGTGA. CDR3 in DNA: TGTGCCAGCAACTCTGGGTACACCATATATTTT. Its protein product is CASNSGYTIYF.

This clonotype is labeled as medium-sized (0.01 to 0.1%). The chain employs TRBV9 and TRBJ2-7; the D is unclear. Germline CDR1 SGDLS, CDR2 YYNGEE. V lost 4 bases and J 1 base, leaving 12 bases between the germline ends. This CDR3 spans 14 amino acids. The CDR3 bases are TGTGCCAGCAGCATGTCGACTGTTTCCTACGAGCAGTACTTC. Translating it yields CASSMSTVSYEQYF.

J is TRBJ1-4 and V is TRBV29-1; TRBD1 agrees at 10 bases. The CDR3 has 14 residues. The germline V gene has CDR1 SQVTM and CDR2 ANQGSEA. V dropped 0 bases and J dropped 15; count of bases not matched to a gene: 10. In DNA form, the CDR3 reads TGCAGCGTTGAAGACATCTCGACAGGGGGCGAATTGTTTTTT. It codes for CSVEDISTGGELFF.

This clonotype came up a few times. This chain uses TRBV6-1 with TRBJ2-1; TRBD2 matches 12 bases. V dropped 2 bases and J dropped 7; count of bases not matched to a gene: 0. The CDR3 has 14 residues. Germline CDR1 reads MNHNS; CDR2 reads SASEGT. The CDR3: CASSELAGGNEQFF. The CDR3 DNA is TGTGCCAGCAGTGAACTAGCGGGAGGGAATGAGCAGTTCTTC.

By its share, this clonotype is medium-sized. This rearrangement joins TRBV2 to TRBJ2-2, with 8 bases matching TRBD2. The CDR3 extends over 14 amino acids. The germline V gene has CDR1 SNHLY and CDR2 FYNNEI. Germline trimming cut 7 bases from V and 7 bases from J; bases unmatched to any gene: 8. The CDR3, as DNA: TGTGCCAGCAACACGGGAGGGCCAGGCGGGGAGCTGTTTTTT. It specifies CASNTGGPGGELFF.

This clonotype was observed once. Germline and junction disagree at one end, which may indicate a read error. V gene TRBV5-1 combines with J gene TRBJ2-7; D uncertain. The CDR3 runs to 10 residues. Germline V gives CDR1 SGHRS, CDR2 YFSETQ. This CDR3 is CASSSPEQSF. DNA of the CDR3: TGCGCCAGCAGTTCTCCGGAGCAGTCTTTC.

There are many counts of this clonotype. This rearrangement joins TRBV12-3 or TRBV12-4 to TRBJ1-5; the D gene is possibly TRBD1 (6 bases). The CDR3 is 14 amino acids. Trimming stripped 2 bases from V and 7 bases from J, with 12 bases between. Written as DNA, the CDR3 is TGTGCCAGCAGTTTATCCAGGGGAGGCCAGCCCCAGCATTTT. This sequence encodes CASSLSRGGQPQHF.

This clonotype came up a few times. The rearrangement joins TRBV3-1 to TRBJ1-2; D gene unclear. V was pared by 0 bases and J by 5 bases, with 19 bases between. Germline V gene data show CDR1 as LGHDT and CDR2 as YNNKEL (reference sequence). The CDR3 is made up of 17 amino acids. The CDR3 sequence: CASSQERRTQDAYGYTF. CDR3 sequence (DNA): TGTGCCAGCAGCCAAGAGAGGAGGACCCAGGATGCGTATGGCTACACCTTC.

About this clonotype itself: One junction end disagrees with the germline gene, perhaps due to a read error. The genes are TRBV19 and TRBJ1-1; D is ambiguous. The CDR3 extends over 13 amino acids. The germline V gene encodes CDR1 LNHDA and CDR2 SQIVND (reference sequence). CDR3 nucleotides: TGTGCCAGGAGTATAACGGGGAACACTGAAGCTTTCTTT. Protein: CARSITGNTEAFF. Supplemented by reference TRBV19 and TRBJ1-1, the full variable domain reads DGGITQSPKYLFRKEGQNVTLSCEQNLNHDAMYWYRQDPGQGLRLIYYSQIVNDFQKGDIAEGYSVSREKKESFPLTVTSAQKNPTAFYLCARSITGNTEAFFGQGTRLTVV.

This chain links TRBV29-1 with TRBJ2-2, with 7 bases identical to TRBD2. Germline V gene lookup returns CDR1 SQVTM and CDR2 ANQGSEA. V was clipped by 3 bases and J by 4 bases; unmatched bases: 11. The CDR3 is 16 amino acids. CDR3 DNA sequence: TGCAGCGTTGAGGCGGGAGCCTTTGCGATCACCGGGGAGCTGTTTTTT. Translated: CSVEAGAFAITGELFF.

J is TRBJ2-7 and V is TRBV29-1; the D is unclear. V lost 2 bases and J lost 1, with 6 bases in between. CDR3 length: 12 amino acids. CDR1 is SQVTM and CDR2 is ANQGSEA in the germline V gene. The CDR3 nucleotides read TGCAGCGTTGAAAGATCATCCTACGAGCAGTACTTC. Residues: CSVERSSYEQYF.

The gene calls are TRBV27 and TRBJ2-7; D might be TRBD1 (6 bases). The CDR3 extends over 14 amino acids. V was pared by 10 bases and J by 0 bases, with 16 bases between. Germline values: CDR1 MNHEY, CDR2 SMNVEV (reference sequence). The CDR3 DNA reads TGTGCCAACAGCCAAAGGGACAACTCCTACGAGCAGTACTTC. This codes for CANSQRDNSYEQYF.

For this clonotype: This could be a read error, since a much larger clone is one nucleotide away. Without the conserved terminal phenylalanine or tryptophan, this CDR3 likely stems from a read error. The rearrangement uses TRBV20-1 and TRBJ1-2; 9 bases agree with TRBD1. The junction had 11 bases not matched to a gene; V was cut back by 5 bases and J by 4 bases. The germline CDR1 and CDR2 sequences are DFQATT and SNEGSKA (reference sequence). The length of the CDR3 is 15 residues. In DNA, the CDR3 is TGCAGTGCTCATCGTCCCGGGACAGGGTCCTATGGCTACACCCTC. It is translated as CSAHRPGTGSYGYTL.

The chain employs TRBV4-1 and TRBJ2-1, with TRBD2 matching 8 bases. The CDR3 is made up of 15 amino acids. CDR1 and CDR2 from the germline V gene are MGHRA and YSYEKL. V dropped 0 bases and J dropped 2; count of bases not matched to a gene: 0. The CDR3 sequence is CASSQDGGAYNEQFF. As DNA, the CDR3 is TGCGCCAGCAGCCAAGACGGGGGGGCCTACAATGAGCAGTTCTTC.

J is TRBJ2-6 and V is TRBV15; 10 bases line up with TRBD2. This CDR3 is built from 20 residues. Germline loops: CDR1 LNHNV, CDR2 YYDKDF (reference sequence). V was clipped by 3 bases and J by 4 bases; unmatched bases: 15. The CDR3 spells CATSSNLAGGDRWGANVLTF. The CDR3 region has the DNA TGTGCCACCAGCAGCAATTTAGCGGGAGGCGACAGGTGGGGGGCCAACGTCCTGACTTTC.

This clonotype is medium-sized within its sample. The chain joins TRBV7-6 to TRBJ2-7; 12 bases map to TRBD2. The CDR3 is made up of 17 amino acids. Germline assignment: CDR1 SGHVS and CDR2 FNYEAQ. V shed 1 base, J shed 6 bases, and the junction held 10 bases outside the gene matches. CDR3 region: CASSLDILAGGASEQYF. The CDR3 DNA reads TGTGCCAGCAGCTTAGACATCCTAGCGGGAGGGGCTTCCGAGCAGTACTTC.